A single sample gave rise to the 21 T cell receptor beta chains below, sequenced in a study of post-analysis software for immune sequencing data (dated by TCRdb to the mid-2010s). These receptors have no identified antigens. The study at large found these results: Significantly higher frequencies in patients than in controls were found for five TRBV segments, including TRBV5-6, TRBV5-1 and TRBV20-1.

To prepare the library, PCR was applied. Sequenced on an Illumina HiSeq 2500. To reduce PCR and sequencing biases, unique molecular identifiers were built into the TCR beta cDNA libraries. The public reads were run again by TCRdb, first through fastp at Q25 and then through MiXCR, and only productive beta chains were kept. Under each unique CDR3 protein, matching rows form one entry showing the most common genes and DNA. Recorded for this sample are about 200,000 distinct CDR3 sequences; 25% to 30% of them occurred a single time. Roughly 3.4% of the sample rests with the top ten. Sequenced: blood. The receptor source for this set is a girl between 2 and 17 years old with multiple sclerosis.

This clonotype has just one count. This may be a read error: a much more frequent sequence differs by one nucleotide. J is TRBJ2-1 and V is TRBV7-6; 7 bases agree with TRBD2. The junction had 4 bases not matched to a gene; V was cut back by 1 base and J by 10 bases. CDR1 and CDR2 from the germline V gene are SGHVS and FNYEAQ. The CDR3 covers 13 residues. CDR3 in DNA: TGTGCCAGCAGCTTAGGGATGGGGGGGGAGCAGTTCTTC. Its translation: CASSLGMGGEQFF.

The chain is built from TRBV12-3 or TRBV12-4 and TRBJ2-3, with D uncertain. This CDR3 spans 15 amino acids. Trimming took 4 bases from V and 1 from J, leaving 12 bases between them. CDR3 region: CASSSRDSGTDTQYF. The DNA for the CDR3 is TGTGCCAGCAGTTCCCGAGACTCGGGCACAGATACGCAGTATTTT.

This clonotype was observed a handful of times. This chain connects TRBV4-2 to TRBJ2-7; 15 bases map to TRBD2. The CDR3 is 16 amino acids. Germline V gene data show CDR1 as LGHNA and CDR2 as YNFKEQ. V gave up 0 bases and J gave up 4 bases; unmatched junction bases: 1. The CDR3 nucleotides read TGTGCCAGCAGCCAAGACGGGACTAGCGGGGGGTACGAGCAGTACTTC. This sequence encodes CASSQDGTSGGYEQYF.

This clonotype was seen once. A much larger clone is a single base away; this may be a read error. The rearrangement links TRBV4-1 to TRBJ2-7, with D unresolved. Per germline, CDR1 MGHRA and CDR2 YSYEKL. The CDR3 sequence is 12 residues long. The V gene lost 4 bases and the J gene lost 7 bases, with 11 bases spanning the gap. The CDR3 coding sequence is TGCGCCAGCAGCCTTCTTTGGAATGAGCAGTACTTC. Its protein product is CASSLLWNEQYF.

The chain is built from TRBV2 and TRBJ1-1; possibly TRBD1 for D (5 bases). CDR3 length equals 13 residues. Germline loops: CDR1 SNHLY, CDR2 FYNNEI. Trimming removed 6 bases from V and 5 bases from J, with 13 bases in between. The CDR3 bases are TGTGCCAGCAGGAGGGGTGTAGGGACTGAAGCTTTCTTT. Encoded protein: CASRRGVGTEAFF. Variable domain in full (rest from reference TRBV2 and TRBJ1-1): EPEVTQTPSHQVTQMGQEVILRCVPISNHLYFYWYRQILGQKVEFLVSFYNNEISEKSEIFDDQFSVERPDGSNFTLKIRSTKLEDSAMYFCASRRGVGTEAFFGQGTRLTVV.

For this clonotype: Since a much larger clone is just one base distant, this may be a read error. Without the conserved terminal phenylalanine or tryptophan, this CDR3 likely stems from a read error. The chain employs TRBV5-1 and TRBJ2-5, with a possible D match to TRBD1 (5 bases). The CDR3 covers 13 residues. Germline V gene data show CDR1 as SGHRS and CDR2 as YFSETQ. Trimming took 2 bases from V and 5 from J, leaving 10 bases between them. The CDR3 nucleotides are TGCGCCAGCAGCTTTTCAGGGTCGGAGACCCAGTACTTA. Amino acids: CASSFSGSETQYL.

The chain combines TRBV7-9 with TRBJ1-4, with TRBD1 identical over 8 bases. V shed 6 bases, J shed 4 bases, and the junction held 4 bases outside the gene matches. Germline CDR1 is SEHNR and CDR2 is FQNEAQ (reference sequence). The CDR3 loop spans 14 amino acids. Here the CDR3 DNA reads TGTGCCAGCAGTTCGGGACAGGATAATGAAAAACTGTTTTTT. Translation gives CASSSGQDNEKLFF.

This clonotype was observed many times. This sequence joins TRBV9 and TRBJ2-5; 11 nucleotides line up with TRBD2. The germline CDR1 and CDR2 sequences are SGDLS and YYNGEE. Losses at the gene ends were 0 bases for V and 5 bases for J; bases not matched to a gene: 9. The CDR3 extends over 17 amino acids. The CDR3 nucleotides read TGTGCCAGCAGCGTAGGCCTAGCGGGGGGAAGGTTGGAGACCCAGTACTTC. It encodes CASSVGLAGGRLETQYF.

This rearrangement joins TRBV30 to TRBJ2-7; D is unresolved. The V and J ends lost 2 bases and 2 bases respectively, with 10 bases between them. CDR1 GTSNPN and CDR2 SVGIG come from the germline V gene (reference sequence). This CDR3 spans 13 amino acids. The CDR3 loop reads CAWSLTVPYEQYF. The CDR3 DNA reads as TGTGCCTGGAGTCTGACGGTGCCCTACGAGCAGTACTTC.

In this sample, this clonotype turned up many times. The genes are TRBV20-1 and TRBJ2-7; D perhaps matches TRBD2 (6 bases). The V end lost 0 bases, the J end lost 0 bases, and 9 bases lay between the germline ends. The germline V gene has CDR1 DFQATT and CDR2 SNEGSKA (reference sequence). CDR3 size: 14 residues. In nucleotides, the CDR3 is TGCAGTGCTAGAGAGGGACTCAGCTCCTACGAGCAGTACTTC. Protein: CSAREGLSSYEQYF.

At least ten counts were recorded for this clonotype. This chain links TRBV29-1 with TRBJ2-7; 10 bases align to TRBD2. The CDR3 totals 13 residues. J gave up 6 bases and V 4 bases, and 6 bases lay outside the gene matches. Looked up from germline, CDR1 is SQVTM and CDR2 is ANQGSEA. CDR3 protein: CSVGTLAGAEQYF. As DNA, the CDR3 is TGCAGCGTTGGTACCCTAGCGGGAGCCGAGCAGTACTTC.

The chain carries TRBV5-1 and TRBJ2-3, with D perhaps TRBD2 (5 bases). The V end was cut by 7 bases, the J end by 0 bases, with 9 bases between. This CDR3 region has 13 residues. Germline V gives CDR1 SGHRS, CDR2 YFSETQ. The CDR3 DNA reads as TGCGCCAGCGAGAGCGGTAGCACAGATACGCAGTATTTT. Translation: CASESGSTDTQYF.

This clonotype showed up just a few times. J is TRBJ1-5 and V is TRBV20-1; D is unclear. CDR1 is DFQATT and CDR2 is SNEGSKA in the germline V gene (reference sequence). The CDR3 covers 12 residues. V lost 2 bases and J 4 bases, leaving 6 bases between the germline ends. CDR3 residues: CSARSANQPQHF. CDR3 sequence (DNA): TGCAGTGCTAGATCGGCGAATCAGCCCCAGCATTTT.

In its sample, this clonotype was seen a few times. In DNA form, the CDR3 reads TGTGCCAGCAGCTGGGACAGGGATCAGCCCCAGCATTTT. Translation gives CASSWDRDQPQHF. The rearrangement uses TRBV3-1 and TRBJ1-5; 9 nucleotides align to TRBD1. Trimming cost V 5 bases and J 5 bases; bases outside gene matches: 1. Germline loops: CDR1 LGHDT, CDR2 YNNKEL (reference sequence). The CDR3 spans 13 residues.

V usage is TRBV27 and J usage is TRBJ2-5; TRBD2 aligns across 10 bases. The J call may be wrong; the DNA end is better matched by TRBJ2-7. This CDR3 is built from 15 residues. In germline, CDR1 is MNHEY, CDR2 SMNVEV (reference sequence). The CDR3 reads CASSGSAGGPHEQYF. The CDR3 bases are TGTGCCAGCAGTGGCTCAGCGGGAGGGCCCCACGAGCAGTACTTC.

This clonotype was observed at least ten times. The rearrangement joins TRBV10-3 to TRBJ2-7, with D possibly TRBD2 on 5 matching bases. The CDR3 is 13 residues long. Per the germline V gene, CDR1 is ENHRY and CDR2 is SYGVKD. V lost 6 bases and J 3 bases, leaving 12 bases between the germline ends. This CDR3 is CAISPDGNYEQYF. In nucleotides, the CDR3 is TGTGCCATCAGCCCCGACGGGAACTACGAGCAGTACTTC.

Regarding this clonotype: It may be a read error: a sequence one base away is much more abundant. The chain is built from TRBV3-1 and TRBJ2-7, with unresolved D. The J call may be incorrect, as the DNA end agrees better with TRBJ2-5. Germline V lookup: CDR1 LGHDT, CDR2 YNNKEL (reference sequence). The CDR3 spans 15 residues. CDR3 sequence (DNA): TGTGCCAGCAGCCAAGATCTGGGTGGATATGAGACCCAGTACTTC. Amino acids: CASSQDLGGYETQYF.

This clonotype was found many times. The chain joins TRBV10-3 to TRBJ2-3, with TRBD2 matching 10 bases. Germline CDR1 reads ENHRY; CDR2 reads SYGVKD. V lost 1 base to trimming and J lost 4 bases; unmatched junction nucleotides: 5. This CDR3 comprises 16 residues. The CDR3 loop is CAISELTSGVSDTQYF. CDR3 sequence (DNA): TGTGCCATCAGTGAGTTAACTAGCGGGGTATCAGATACGCAGTATTTT.

The J gene is TRBJ1-1, the V gene TRBV30; TRBD1 matches 8 bases. The V gene's germline CDR1 is GTSNPN and CDR2 SVGIG (reference sequence). CDR3 length: 14 residues. The J segment lost 9 bases and the V segment lost 5 bases, leaving 14 bases of the junction unmatched. The CDR3 region is CAWWGGQGGRKAFF. The CDR3 nucleotides read TGTGCCTGGTGGGGAGGACAGGGCGGGAGGAAAGCTTTCTTT.

To note about this clonotype: The junction shows a germline mismatch at one end, possibly a read error. J is TRBJ2-7 and V is TRBV4-2, with TRBD2 matching 7 bases. The CDR3 contains 16 residues. CDR1 is LGHNA and CDR2 is YNFKEQ in the germline V gene. CDR3 protein: CASNQDLAESGYEQYF. The CDR3 DNA follows: TGTGCCAGCAACCAAGATCTAGCGGAGAGCGGCTACGAGCAGTACTTC.

This clonotype turned up a few times. The J gene is TRBJ2-3, the V gene TRBV4-1, with 11 positions matching TRBD2. The CDR3 totals 17 residues. With 0 bases clipped from V and 1 base from J, the junction kept 3 bases outside the gene matches. The V gene's germline CDR1 is MGHRA and CDR2 YSYEKL. CDR3 DNA sequence: TGCGCCAGCAGCCAAGACCGACTAGCGGGACGCACAGATACGCAGTATTTT. Amino acid sequence: CASSQDRLAGRTDTQYF.